This TCR beta chain stems from a study of vaccination effects on CD4 cells after COVID-19. With 4 bases removed from V and 1 base from J, the gap between germline ends came to 14 bases. The germline gives CDR1 SGHTS, CDR2 YDEGEE. CDR3 length equals 15 residues. In this sample, this clone turned up a few times. Its matching antigen is unknown. TCRdb's table, derived via immunoSEQ multiplex PCR, lists solely in-frame clones and lacks some. Of roughly 71,000 clones in the sample, 81% were seen once. Peptide-pool stimulation followed by sequencing identified expanded antigen-specific CD4+ clonotypes in the ViraFEST assay. Cultured cells yielded isolated CD4+ T cells after around 10 days. Participants were given two doses of BNT162b2 or mRNA-1273 vaccine.

The material sequenced was CD4+ T cells from PBMCs cultured with HCoV-229E spike peptides, taken after COVID-19 vaccination. V and J are TRBV5-8 and TRBJ1-1; D is unresolved. The receptor was isolated from a human donor who received a COVID-19 vaccine. The chain's CDR3 is CASSPLGTGNTEAFF. The CDR3 DNA is TGTGCCAGCAGCCCTTTAGGTACCGGGAACACTGAAGCTTTCTTT.